Many counts were recorded for the clone carrying this TCR beta chain. Its antigen is unidentified. TCRdb re-called the 5' RACE reads with MiXCR, one entry per CDR3 protein. The data contain tens of thousands of distinct CDR3 sequences, 6.5% to 9% of them singletons. The sample originates from a study of T-cell memory formation after mild COVID-19. The CDR3 runs to 17 residues. The germline gives CDR1 KGHSH, CDR2 LQKENI. After removal of 0 bases from V and 1 base from J, the junction contained 0 bases not matched to a gene. The study, taken as a whole, reports: Certain responding clones were present in pre-infection memory, suggesting participation of cross-reactive memory. Most CD4+ clones that shrank were in CM and EM, while CD8+ ones turned up in EMRA.

Sequencing used PBMCs or a T cell subset sorted from them (not recorded which). The clonotype was recovered from an adult woman who had mild COVID-19 (a few samples of this study predate the infection). Cell type and time point are not known. The chain couples TRBV18 to TRBJ2-2, with 12 positions matching TRBD2. The CDR3 region has the DNA TGTGCCAGCTCACCACCGGGACTAGCGGGGAACACCGGGGAGCTGTTTTTT. As protein: CASSPPGLAGNTGELFF.